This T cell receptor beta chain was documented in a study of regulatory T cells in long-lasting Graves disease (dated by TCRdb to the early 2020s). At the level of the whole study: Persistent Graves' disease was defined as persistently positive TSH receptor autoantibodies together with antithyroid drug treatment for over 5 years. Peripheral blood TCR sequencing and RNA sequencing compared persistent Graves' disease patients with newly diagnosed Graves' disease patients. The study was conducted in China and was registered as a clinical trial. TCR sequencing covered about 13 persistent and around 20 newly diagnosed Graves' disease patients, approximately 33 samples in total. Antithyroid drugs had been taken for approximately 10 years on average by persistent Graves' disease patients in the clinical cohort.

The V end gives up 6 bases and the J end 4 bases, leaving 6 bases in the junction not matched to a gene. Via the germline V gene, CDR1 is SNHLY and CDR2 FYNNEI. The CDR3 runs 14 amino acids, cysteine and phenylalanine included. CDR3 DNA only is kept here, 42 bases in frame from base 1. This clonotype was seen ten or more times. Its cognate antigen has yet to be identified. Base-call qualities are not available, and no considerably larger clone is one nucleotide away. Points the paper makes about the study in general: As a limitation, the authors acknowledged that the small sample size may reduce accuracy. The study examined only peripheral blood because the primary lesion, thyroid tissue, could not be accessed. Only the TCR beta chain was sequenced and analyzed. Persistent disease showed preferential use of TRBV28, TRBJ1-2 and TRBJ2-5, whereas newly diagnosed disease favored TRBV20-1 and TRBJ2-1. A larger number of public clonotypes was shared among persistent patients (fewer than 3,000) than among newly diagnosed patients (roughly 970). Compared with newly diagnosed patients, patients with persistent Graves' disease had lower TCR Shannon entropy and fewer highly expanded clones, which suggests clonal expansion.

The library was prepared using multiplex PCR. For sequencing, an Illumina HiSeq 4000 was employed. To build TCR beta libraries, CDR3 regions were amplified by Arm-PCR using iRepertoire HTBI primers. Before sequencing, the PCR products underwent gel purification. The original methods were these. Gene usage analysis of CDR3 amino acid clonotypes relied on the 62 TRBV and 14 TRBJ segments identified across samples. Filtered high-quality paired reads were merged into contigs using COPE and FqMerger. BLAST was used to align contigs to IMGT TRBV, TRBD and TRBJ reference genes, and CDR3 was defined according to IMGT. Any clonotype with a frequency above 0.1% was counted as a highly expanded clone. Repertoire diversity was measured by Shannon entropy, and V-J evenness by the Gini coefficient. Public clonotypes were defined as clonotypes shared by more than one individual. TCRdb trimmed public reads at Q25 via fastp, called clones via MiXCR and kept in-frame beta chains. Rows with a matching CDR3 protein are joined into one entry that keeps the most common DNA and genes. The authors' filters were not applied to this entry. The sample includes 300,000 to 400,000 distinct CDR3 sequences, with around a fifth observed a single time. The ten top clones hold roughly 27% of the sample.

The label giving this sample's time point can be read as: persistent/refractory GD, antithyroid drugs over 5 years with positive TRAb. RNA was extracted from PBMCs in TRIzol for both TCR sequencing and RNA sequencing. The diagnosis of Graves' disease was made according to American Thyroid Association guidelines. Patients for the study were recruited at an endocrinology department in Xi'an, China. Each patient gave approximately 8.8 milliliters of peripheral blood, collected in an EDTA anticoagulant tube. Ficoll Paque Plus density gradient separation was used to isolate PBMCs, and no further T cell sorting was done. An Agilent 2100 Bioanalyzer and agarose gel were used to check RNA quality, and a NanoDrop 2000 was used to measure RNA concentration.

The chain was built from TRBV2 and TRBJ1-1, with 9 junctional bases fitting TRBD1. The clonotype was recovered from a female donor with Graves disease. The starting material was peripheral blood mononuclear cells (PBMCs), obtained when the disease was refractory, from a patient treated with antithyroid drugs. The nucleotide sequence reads TGTGCCAGCAGGACCCAGACAGGGGGCACTGAAGCTTTCTTT. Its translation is CASRTQTGGTEAFF.